This T cell receptor (beta chain) stems from a study of blood T cell repertoires in COVID-19. Study-level information: PBMCs, B-cell-depleted T cells, or T cells provided the cDNA or gDNA that made up the material.

The participants were between about 18 and 100 years old and came from about two dozen US areas. Recovered status applied to Cohort 3 donors who had two consecutive negative PCRs. It also applied to those with clearance or with symptom resolution. As handled by the study authors: It was from reference gene primer amplification that nucleated cell counts were estimated. Assay: immunoSEQ multiplex PCR; the TCRdb copy retains only in-frame clones and omits some. V and J calls and clone size are copied from that table; D and trimming were computed from the DNA. The repertoire includes about 300,000 clones, around 90% of them detected once, and around 6% sits in the top ten. V lost 4 bases and J 3 bases, leaving 12 bases between the germline ends. The length of the CDR3 is 14 residues. Germline lookup yields CDR1 WSHSY and CDR2 SAAADI.

The specimen was PBMCs or T cells enriched from blood (not recorded which). The chain couples TRBV10-2 to TRBJ1-1; D is undetermined. The receptor was isolated from a woman in her twenties or thirties who had recovered from COVID-19. CDR3 sequence reads: CASSGGGPHTEAFF. Written as DNA, the CDR3 is TGCGCCAGCAGTGGTGGAGGGCCACACACTGAAGCTTTCTTT.